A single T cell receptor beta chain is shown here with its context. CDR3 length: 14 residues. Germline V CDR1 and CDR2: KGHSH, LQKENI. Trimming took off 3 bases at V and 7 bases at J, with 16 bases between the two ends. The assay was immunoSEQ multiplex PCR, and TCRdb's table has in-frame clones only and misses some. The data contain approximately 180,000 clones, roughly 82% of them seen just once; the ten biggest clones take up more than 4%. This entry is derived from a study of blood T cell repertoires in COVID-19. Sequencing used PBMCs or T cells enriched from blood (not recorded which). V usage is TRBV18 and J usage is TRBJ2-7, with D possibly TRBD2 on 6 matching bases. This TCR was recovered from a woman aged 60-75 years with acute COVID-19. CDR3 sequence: CASSPGNARGEQYV. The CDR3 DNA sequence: TGTGCCAGCTCACCGGGGAACGCCCGGGGGGAGCAGTACGTC.